The T cell receptor beta chain under discussion was sequenced for a study of T cell repertoires in cytomegalovirus infection. Study at large: Public signatures in TCR beta pointed to CMV infection and matching HLA type.

This clonotype was recorded at least ten times. What it binds is not known. Notes on the study in general: HLA-C-restricted CMV clonotypes gave the most frequent clonotype in two of eight donors.

TCRdb redid the calling of the reads with MiXCR, one entry per CDR3 protein. The table has fewer than 350,000 distinct CDR3 sequences, over 7.5% seen once. This CDR3 spans 16 amino acids. V lost 0 bases to trimming and J lost 6 bases; unmatched junction nucleotides: 7. Germline CDR1 and CDR2: SGHTA and FQGTGA. This receptor was obtained from a human donor in good health (CMV status not recorded). Some clones in this sample may be carry-over from other donors' samples. Material for sequencing was PBMCs. V and J are TRBV7-3 and TRBJ2-2, with 7 bases lining up with TRBD1. CDR3 bases: TGTGCCAGCAGCTTAACCCCGGGACAGCCCCCCGGGGAGCTGTTTTTT. Translated: CASSLTPGQPPGELFF.